These 5 T cell receptor beta chains were sequenced from one sample in a study of a mutant IDH1 vaccine in newly diagnosed glioma. Sample time point: week 35, safety follow-up. Every single dose of the vaccine, 300 ug of mutant IDH1 20-mer peptide, came with topical imiquimod. No cognate antigen is known for these TCRs. Assay: immunoSEQ multiplex PCR; the TCRdb copy retains only in-frame clones and omits some. The top ten clones hold roughly 4% of a sample with roughly 54,000 clones, about 85% of them seen once. The specimen comprised PBMCs, sampled from a glioma patient whose treatment included an IDH1 peptide vaccine. Every receptor here comes from a young woman with glioma.

The rearrangement uses TRBV27 and TRBJ2-1; possible D gene TRBD1, 5 bases. Between the trimmed V and J ends, which lost 8 bases and 10 bases, there was a span of 12 bases. Germline V gene lookup returns CDR1 MNHEY and CDR2 SMNVEV (reference sequence). The CDR3 sequence is 11 residues long. In nucleotides, the CDR3 is TGTGCCAGCGGGGCCTTAGGAGAGCAGTTCTTC. This translates into CASGALGEQFF.

This clone was seen just once. The gene calls are TRBV4-3 and TRBJ2-2, with 9 positions matching TRBD2. There are 17 residues in the CDR3. V shed 4 bases, J shed 5 bases, and the junction held 11 bases outside the gene matches. Germline values: CDR1 LGHNA, CDR2 YSLEER. CDR3 loop: CASSPSTSGGRTGELFF. In DNA, the CDR3 is TGCGCCAGCAGCCCAAGCACGAGCGGGGGGCGGACCGGGGAGCTGTTTTTT.

The chain uses TRBV23-1 and TRBJ2-7; perhaps TRBD1 as D (8 bases). TRBV23-1 is marked as an open reading frame, function uncertain. The CDR3 has 18 residues. V dropped 7 bases and J dropped 0 bases, with 25 bases sitting between them. The CDR3 sequence is CASILQGDSGTLSYEQYF. CDR3 DNA: TGCGCCAGCATCCTACAGGGGGACAGCGGGACGCTCTCCTACGAGCAGTACTTC.

Here the CDR3 DNA reads TGTGCCAGCAGCGTAGCGGACGGGACTAGCGGGAGACCCGAGCAGTACTTC. Translated, it gives CASSVADGTSGRPEQYF. The chain links TRBV9 to TRBJ2-7; 14 nucleotides match TRBD2. J lost 6 bases, V lost 0 bases, and 8 bases had no gene match. The CDR3 loop spans 17 amino acids. From germline, CDR1 is SGDLS and CDR2 YYNGEE.

The DNA for the CDR3 is TGCGCCAGCAGCCCCCGGGACGGATCCTACGAGCAGTACTTC. Protein sequence: CASSPRDGSYEQYF. The V and J genes are TRBV4-1 and TRBJ2-7; perhaps D is TRBD1 or TRBD2 (5 bases each). V lost 4 bases, J lost 1 base, and 11 bases lay in between. Germline assignment: CDR1 MGHRA and CDR2 YSYEKL. CDR3 size: 14 residues.